Sequencing of this TCR beta chain was carried out in a study of T cells after yellow fever vaccination. Whole-study context: Fractions of limited cellularity were prepared by means of SMART-Seq v4 Ultra Low Input.

This clonotype was counted only a few times. Its target is not known. Researchers made TCR cDNA using 5'RACE template switching, and this step added a universal primer site and UMIs. TCRdb reanalysed the 5' RACE reads using MiXCR and keeps one entry per CDR3 protein. Of about 400,000 distinct CDR3 sequences listed, 6.2% are singletons. The CDR3 sequence is 15 residues long. Germline V gene data show CDR1 as DFQATT and CDR2 as SNEGSKA (reference sequence). Germline trimming cut 5 bases from V and 5 bases from J; bases unmatched to any gene: 9. Findings of the study overall: Contamination by abundant bulk-population clonotypes could be present in FACS-sorted repertoires. Though weaker, the secondary response peaked faster, on day 5 versus 15.

V usage is TRBV20-1 and J usage is TRBJ1-3; TRBD1 aligns across 10 bases. The sample here was PBMCs, taken 5 days after the yellow fever booster vaccination. The sequence was collected from a young man who received the YFV17D yellow fever vaccine. This CDR3 is CSASSTGGTRNTIYF. For the CDR3, the DNA is TGCAGTGCTTCTTCGACAGGGGGCACTCGAAACACCATATATTTT.